This T cell receptor beta chain stems from a study of T cells in Graves' hyperthyroidism and ophthalmopathy. Calling Graves' hyperthyroidism stable meant ophthalmopathy did not progress within 18 months. Based on clinical symptoms, serum thyroxine and TRAb, thyroid ultrasound and orbital computed tomography, diagnoses were reached. Each 10 ml fresh peripheral blood draw supplied the PBMCs. The source material, RNA transcripts, was used to amplify TCR beta CDR3 regions. HTBI primers were employed in a first-round RT-PCR of the TCR CDR3. One entry per CDR3 protein results from TCRdb running MiXCR on the multiplex PCR reads. Among roughly 300,000 distinct CDR3 sequences listed, 14% were seen once. V was pared by 4 bases and J by 5 bases, with 5 bases of the junction left unmatched. The germline V gene encodes CDR1 MDHEN and CDR2 SYDVKM. The CDR3 sequence is 15 residues long. Points from the study as a whole: The model forecast ophthalmopathy, anticipating it by a median around 6.9 months before onset.

This clonotype was counted at least ten times. Its antigen is not known. This TCR came from a woman in her 30s with Graves' hyperthyroidism. The chain has TRBV28 and TRBJ2-1, with TRBD2 matching 10 bases. Specimen: blood. This CDR3 reads CASSSRTSGNNEQFF. In DNA form, the CDR3 reads TGTGCCAGCAGTTCAAGGACTAGCGGTAACAATGAGCAGTTCTTC.